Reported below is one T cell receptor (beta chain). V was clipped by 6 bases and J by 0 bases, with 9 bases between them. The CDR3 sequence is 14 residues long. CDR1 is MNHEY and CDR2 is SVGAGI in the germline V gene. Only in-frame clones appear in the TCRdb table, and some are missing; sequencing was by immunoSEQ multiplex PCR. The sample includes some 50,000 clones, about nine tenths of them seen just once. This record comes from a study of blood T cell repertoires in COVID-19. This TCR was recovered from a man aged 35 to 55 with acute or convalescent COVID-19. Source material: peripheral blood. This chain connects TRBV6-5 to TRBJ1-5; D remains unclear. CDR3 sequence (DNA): TGTGCCAGCAGAGGAGGATATAGCAATCAGCCCCAGCATTTT. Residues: CASRGGYSNQPQHF.